The 22 T cell receptor beta chains below all came from one sample that was sequenced in a study of identical twins. TCRdb fed the 5' RACE reads into MiXCR, producing one record per CDR3 protein. The sample has around 960,000 distinct CDR3 sequences, 9% to 15% seen once; the top ten hold under 2%. The same sample was also studied in work on yellow fever vaccine responses in identical twins.

The sample taken for sequencing was PBMCs. The source of these receptors is a woman under 30 in good health.

This clonotype was counted many times. V and J are TRBV27 and TRBJ2-2, with 8 bases aligning to TRBD2. CDR1 and CDR2 from the germline V gene are MNHEY and SMNVEV (reference sequence). This CDR3 has 15 amino acids. Trimming at V came to 7 bases and at J to 2 bases, leaving 6 bases not matched to a gene. The CDR3 protein is CASNQAGVNTGELFF. For the CDR3, the DNA is TGTGCCAGCAACCAAGCGGGAGTTAACACCGGGGAGCTGTTTTTT.

The genes are TRBV5-1 and TRBJ2-3, with D maybe TRBD2 (6 bases). This CDR3 region has 16 residues. Germline V gene sequence: CDR1 SGHRS, CDR2 YFSETQ. V was pared by 2 bases and J by 2 bases, with 15 bases between. CDR3 sequence reads: CASSFNLASLTDTQYF. CDR3 DNA sequence: TGCGCCAGCAGCTTTAATCTAGCGTCCCTCACAGATACGCAGTATTTT.

This clonotype was recorded a few times. The chain has TRBV12-3 or TRBV12-4 and TRBJ2-1; TRBD2 matches at 7 bases. The CDR3 has 14 residues. The V segment lost 4 bases and the J segment 8 bases; nucleotides outside the gene matches: 8. The DNA of the CDR3 is TGTGCCAGCAGTTCTAGCGGCGTTATCGATGAGCAGTTCTTC. Amino acid sequence: CASSSSGVIDEQFF.

The chain is built from TRBV2 and TRBJ2-5, with 10 positions matching TRBD1. The CDR3 is 14 amino acids. Per germline, CDR1 SNHLY and CDR2 FYNNEI. The J segment lost 5 bases and the V segment lost 3 bases, leaving 3 bases of the junction unmatched. The CDR3 here is CASSEGQGIETQYF. The CDR3 DNA reads as TGTGCCAGCAGTGAGGGACAGGGGATTGAGACCCAGTACTTC.

The table lists this clonotype with a few counts. The rearrangement uses TRBV9 and TRBJ2-1, with no clear D. Trimming cost V 3 bases and J 0 bases, with 7 bases left between them. This CDR3 has 14 residues. Germline V gene lookup returns CDR1 SGDLS and CDR2 YYNGEE. Here the CDR3 reads CASSGDFSYNEQFF. CDR3 DNA sequence: TGTGCCAGCAGCGGTGACTTCTCCTACAATGAGCAGTTCTTC.

This clonotype came up a few times. In DNA, the CDR3 is TGTGCCAGCAGCGCACAGGGGGCGTACGAGCAGTACGTC. Its translation is CASSAQGAYEQYV. V usage is TRBV7-9 and J usage is TRBJ2-7; TRBD1 aligns across 9 bases. This CDR3 is 13 amino acids long. The V segment lost 5 bases and the J segment 4 bases; nucleotides outside the gene matches: 3. Germline V gene lookup returns CDR1 SEHNR and CDR2 FQNEAQ (reference sequence).

The V and J genes are TRBV10-1 and TRBJ2-3; unclear D gene. Germline CDR1 reads WNHNN; CDR2 reads SYGVQD (reference sequence). Trimming pared 0 bases from V and 5 bases from J, leaving 18 bases between. The CDR3 length is 17 residues. The CDR3 bases are TGCGCCAGCAGTGAGTCTGGGCGCGGAATTCTGGGAGATACGCAGTATTTT. Its translation: CASSESGRGILGDTQYF.

The sample holds many counts of this clonotype. The chain joins TRBV28 to TRBJ2-5; perhaps D is TRBD1 or TRBD2 (5 bases each). The CDR3 runs to 12 residues. V was pared by 5 bases and J by 7 bases, with 11 bases between. Germline lookup yields CDR1 MDHEN and CDR2 SYDVKM. CDR3: CASSQGRGTQYF. DNA for the CDR3: TGTGCCAGCAGTCAGGGACGCGGGACCCAGTACTTC.

The chain combines TRBV2 with TRBJ2-7, with TRBD2 matching 12 bases. The length of the CDR3 is 15 residues. Germline assignment: CDR1 SNHLY and CDR2 FYNNEI. V was clipped by 5 bases and J by 4 bases; unmatched bases: 6. CDR3 sequence reads: CASSHTSGRYYEQYF. CDR3 nucleotides: TGTGCCAGCAGTCATACTAGCGGGAGGTATTACGAGCAGTACTTC.

At least ten counts were recorded for this clonotype. The chain links TRBV4-1 to TRBJ1-5; D may be TRBD1 (5 bases). This CDR3 comprises 16 residues. V lost 0 bases and J 2 bases, leaving 11 bases between the germline ends. CDR1 MGHRA and CDR2 YSYEKL come from the germline V gene. The CDR3 nucleotides are TGCGCCAGCAGCCAAGATCCCAGGGTGGGCAATCAGCCCCAGCATTTT. This sequence encodes CASSQDPRVGNQPQHF.

The chain combines TRBV24-1 with TRBJ2-1, with 14 bases identical to TRBD2. The J segment lost 4 bases and the V segment lost 2 bases, leaving 12 bases of the junction unmatched. The germline gives CDR1 KGHDR, CDR2 SFDVKD. The CDR3 loop spans 20 amino acids. This chain's CDR3 is CATSDSSGTSGSWKYNEQFF. The CDR3 region has the DNA TGTGCCACCAGTGATTCATCCGGGACTAGCGGGAGTTGGAAATACAATGAGCAGTTCTTC.

The gene calls are TRBV27 and TRBJ2-2; 11 positions match TRBD2. V trimming: 7 bases; J trimming: 5 bases; junction bases outside the gene matches: 6. The CDR3 has 15 residues. CDR1 and CDR2 (germline): MNHEY, SMNVEV (reference sequence). The CDR3 nucleotides are TGTGCCAGCATAGCGGGAGGGCCTAGGACCGGGGAGCTGTTTTTT. It translates to CASIAGGPRTGELFF.

This clonotype was recorded at least ten times. This sequence joins TRBV10-3 and TRBJ2-1; 16 bases are shared with TRBD2. This CDR3 comprises 16 residues. V lost 3 bases and J lost 8; bases outside the gene matches: 4. Germline loops: CDR1 ENHRY, CDR2 SYGVKD. The CDR3 is CAISDPGLAGGDEQFF. CDR3 bases: TGTGCCATCAGTGACCCGGGACTAGCGGGAGGGGATGAGCAGTTCTTC.

This clonotype was seen more than once but under ten times. The chain carries TRBV7-9 and TRBJ1-4; 9 bases are a match to TRBD1. There are 17 residues in the CDR3. The junction had 6 bases not matched to a gene; V was cut back by 0 bases and J by 4 bases. Germline CDR1 reads SEHNR; CDR2 reads FQNEAQ (reference sequence). CDR3 bases: TGTGCCAGCAGCTTAGCGCCCGGGACAGGGATTAATGAAAAACTGTTTTTT. Protein product: CASSLAPGTGINEKLFF.

This clonotype came up many times. At one of its ends the junction is not consistent with the germline gene, which may arise from a read error. V usage is TRBV5-1 and J usage is TRBJ2-1; D is unresolved. Germline CDR1 SGHRS, CDR2 YFSETQ. The CDR3 has 12 amino acids. The CDR3 region is CASSLGHNEQFF. In nucleotides, the CDR3 is TGTGCCAGCAGCCTTGGCCACAATGAGCAGTTCTTC. Complete variable domain (other parts from reference TRBV5-1 and TRBJ2-1): KAGVTQTPRYLIKTRGQQVTLSCSPISGHRSVSWYQQTPGQGLQFLFEYFSETQRNKGNFPGRFSGRQFSNSRSEMNVSTLELGDSALYLCASSLGHNEQFFGPGTRLTVL.

Ten or more counts support this clonotype. This chain connects TRBV20-1 to TRBJ1-1; 8 nucleotides line up with TRBD1. Unmatched junction bases numbered 13, after V lost 1 base and J lost 0 bases. The V gene's germline CDR1 is DFQATT and CDR2 SNEGSKA (reference sequence). This CDR3 has 18 amino acids. The CDR3 sequence: CSARGLPGQGRMNTEAFF. The CDR3 DNA reads as TGCAGTGCTAGAGGTTTGCCCGGACAGGGTCGAATGAACACTGAAGCTTTCTTT.

The table lists this clonotype with a few counts. The J gene is TRBJ2-1, the V gene TRBV4-2; TRBD2 aligns across 12 bases. Germline lookup yields CDR1 LGHNA and CDR2 YNFKEQ. Unmatched junction bases numbered 1, after V lost 1 base and J lost 3 bases. CDR3 length equals 16 residues. CDR3: CASSQGTSGNYNEQFF. CDR3 nucleotides: TGTGCCAGCAGCCAAGGGACTAGCGGGAACTACAATGAGCAGTTCTTC.

The J gene is TRBJ2-1, the V gene TRBV27; D call uncertain. From germline, CDR1 is MNHEY and CDR2 SMNVEV (reference sequence). This CDR3 region has 16 residues. Trimming removed 4 bases from V and 0 bases from J, with 13 bases in between. CDR3 protein: CASSYPTPTSYNEQFF. The CDR3 nucleotides read TGTGCCAGCAGTTACCCGACACCGACCTCCTACAATGAGCAGTTCTTC.

CDR3 region: CSASLTPNTEAFF. Here the CDR3 DNA reads TGCAGTGCTTCACTCACACCGAACACTGAAGCTTTCTTT. This chain uses TRBV20-1 with TRBJ1-1; D not resolved. Germline assignment: CDR1 DFQATT and CDR2 SNEGSKA (reference sequence). The CDR3 runs to 13 residues. V lost 5 bases, J lost 1 base, and 11 bases lay in between.

The chain couples TRBV12-3 or TRBV12-4 to TRBJ2-1; the D is unclear. This CDR3 comprises 13 residues. The ends were cut back, 5 bases at V and 8 bases at J, with 13 bases in the middle. CDR3 region: CASSPTASHEQFF. The CDR3 DNA follows: TGTGCCAGCAGTCCCACGGCTAGTCATGAGCAGTTCTTC.

This clonotype turned up a few times. The CDR3 loop is CATSRESAGLGNEQFF. CDR3 DNA sequence: TGTGCCACCAGCAGAGAGTCCGCGGGCCTGGGGAATGAGCAGTTCTTC. The J gene is TRBJ2-1, the V gene TRBV15, with a weak D call TRBD2 (5 bases). There are 16 residues in the CDR3. V was clipped by 0 bases and J by 7 bases, with 16 bases between them. CDR1 is LNHNV, CDR2 YYDKDF, per germline (reference sequence).

The gene calls are TRBV6-1 and TRBJ2-2, with 13 bases lining up with TRBD2. There are 18 residues in the CDR3. The V and J ends lost 6 bases and 2 bases, in that order; junction bases with no gene match: 9. Looked up from germline, CDR1 is MNHNS and CDR2 is SASEGT. The CDR3 region is CASRPAPGLAGNTGELFF. CDR3 coding DNA: TGTGCCAGCAGACCAGCTCCGGGACTAGCGGGAAACACCGGGGAGCTGTTTTTT.